This T cell receptor beta chain originates from a study of STAT3 mutations in large granular lymphocyte leukemia. This clone was seen a handful of times. Its antigen remains unknown. Assay: immunoSEQ multiplex PCR; the TCRdb copy retains only in-frame clones and omits some. Among over 3,000 clones listed, around 40% were seen once. Study findings and constraints: In T-cell large granular lymphocyte leukemia, about half of patients showed multiple immunodominant subclonotypes. In several patients, dominant TCR clone burden exceeded STAT3 mutant burden, suggesting STAT3 mutation arose secondarily.

This TCR derives from a man aged 55-75 years with T-cell large granular lymphocyte leukemia. Some clones in this sample may be carry-over from other donors' samples. The sequenced material came from peripheral blood mononuclear cells.

CDR3 residues: CASSPGGLLHF. CDR3 bases: TGTGCCAGCAGCCCTGGAGGGCTCCTCCACTTT. V gene TRBV14 combines with J gene TRBJ1-6; D remains unclear. Germline loops: CDR1 SGHDN, CDR2 FVKESK. V was clipped by 4 bases and J by 15 bases, with 10 bases between them. The length of the CDR3 is 11 residues.